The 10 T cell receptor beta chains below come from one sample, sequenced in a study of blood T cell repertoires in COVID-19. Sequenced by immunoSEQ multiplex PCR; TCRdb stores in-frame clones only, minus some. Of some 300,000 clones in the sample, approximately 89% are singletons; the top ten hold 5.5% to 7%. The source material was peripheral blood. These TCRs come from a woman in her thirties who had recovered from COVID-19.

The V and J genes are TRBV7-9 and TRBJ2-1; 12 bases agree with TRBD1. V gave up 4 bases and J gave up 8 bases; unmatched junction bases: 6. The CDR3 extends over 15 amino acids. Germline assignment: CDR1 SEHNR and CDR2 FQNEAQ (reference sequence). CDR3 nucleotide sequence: TGTGCCAGCAGCTGGGGACAGGGGGCGCTTGATGAGCAGTTCTTC. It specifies CASSWGQGALDEQFF.

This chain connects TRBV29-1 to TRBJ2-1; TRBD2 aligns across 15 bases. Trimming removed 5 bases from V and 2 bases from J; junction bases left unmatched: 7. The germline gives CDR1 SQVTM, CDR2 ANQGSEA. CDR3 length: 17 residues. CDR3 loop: CSVPGLAGGRPYNEQFF. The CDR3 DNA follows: TGCAGCGTTCCGGGACTAGCGGGGGGCCGCCCCTACAATGAGCAGTTCTTC.

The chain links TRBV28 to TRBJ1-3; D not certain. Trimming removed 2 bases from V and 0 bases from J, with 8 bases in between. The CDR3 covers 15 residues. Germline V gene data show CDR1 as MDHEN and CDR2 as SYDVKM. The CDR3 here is CASSLIGPSGNTIYF. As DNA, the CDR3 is TGTGCCAGCAGTTTAATTGGCCCCTCTGGAAACACCATATATTTT.

CDR3 amino acids: CSVGHPNTGELFF. The CDR3 region has the DNA TGCAGCGTGGGACACCCGAACACCGGGGAGCTGTTTTTT. This chain links TRBV29-1 with TRBJ2-2; D might be TRBD1 (6 bases). The germline V gene has CDR1 SQVTM and CDR2 ANQGSEA. The CDR3 length is 13 residues. Trimming took off 6 bases at V and 0 bases at J, with 8 bases between the two ends.

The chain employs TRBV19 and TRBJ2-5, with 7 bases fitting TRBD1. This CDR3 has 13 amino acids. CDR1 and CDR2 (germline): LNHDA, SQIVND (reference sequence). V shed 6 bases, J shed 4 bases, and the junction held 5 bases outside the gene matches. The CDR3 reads CASSGNRGETQYF. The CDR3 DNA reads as TGTGCCAGTAGCGGCAACAGGGGAGAGACCCAGTACTTC.

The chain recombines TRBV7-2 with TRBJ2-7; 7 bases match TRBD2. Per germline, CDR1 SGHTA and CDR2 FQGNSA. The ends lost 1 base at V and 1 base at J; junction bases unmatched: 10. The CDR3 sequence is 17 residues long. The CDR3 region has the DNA TGTGCCAGCAGCTTAGTCGGCGGCCGGGGGGTATCCTACGAGCAGTACTTC. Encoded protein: CASSLVGGRGVSYEQYF.

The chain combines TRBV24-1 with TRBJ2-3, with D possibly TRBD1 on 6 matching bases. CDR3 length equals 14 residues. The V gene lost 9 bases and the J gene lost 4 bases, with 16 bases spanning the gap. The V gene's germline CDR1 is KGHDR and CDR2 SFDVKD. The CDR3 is CATGETGIPDTQYF. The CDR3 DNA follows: TGTGCCACCGGAGAAACAGGGATCCCAGATACGCAGTATTTT.

This CDR3 is CASSWDRDSYNEQFF. The CDR3 region has the DNA TGTGCCAGCAGTTGGGACAGGGACTCCTACAATGAGCAGTTCTTC. The rearrangement links TRBV27 to TRBJ2-1, with 9 bases that match TRBD1. V lost 4 bases and J lost 0; bases outside the gene matches: 1. Germline CDR1 MNHEY, CDR2 SMNVEV (reference sequence). The CDR3 contains 15 residues.

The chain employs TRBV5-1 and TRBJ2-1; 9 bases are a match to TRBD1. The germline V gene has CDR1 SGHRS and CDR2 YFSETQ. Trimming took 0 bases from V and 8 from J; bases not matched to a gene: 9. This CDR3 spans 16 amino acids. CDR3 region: CASSLARTGVIDEQFF. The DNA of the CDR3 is TGCGCCAGCAGCTTGGCCCGGACAGGGGTGATAGATGAGCAGTTCTTC.

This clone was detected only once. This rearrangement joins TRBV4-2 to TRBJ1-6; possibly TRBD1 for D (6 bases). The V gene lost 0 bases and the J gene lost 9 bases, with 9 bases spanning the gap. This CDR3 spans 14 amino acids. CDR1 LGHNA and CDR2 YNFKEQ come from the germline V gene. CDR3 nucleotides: TGTGCCAGCAGCCAAGAATCAGGGGTTTCACCCCTCCACTTT. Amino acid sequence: CASSQESGVSPLHF.